Below are 16 T cell receptor beta chains sequenced from a single sample in a study of shared clonotypes between healthy human individuals. Here immunoSEQ multiplex PCR was the method, and the copy in TCRdb shows in-frame clones only, minus some. The sample holds about 2.5 million clones, about nine tenths seen once. Material for sequencing was naive CD4+ T cells from PBMCs. Sample subset: CD45RA+ positively selected. The receptors come from a man between 18 and 29 years old in good health. Some clones in this sample may be carry-over from other donors' samples.

J is TRBJ2-2 and V is TRBV7-3; D possibly matches TRBD1 or TRBD2 (6 bases each). The V end was cut by 1 base, the J end by 1 base, with 13 bases between. Looked up from germline, CDR1 is SGHTA and CDR2 is FQGTGA. This CDR3 spans 17 amino acids. The CDR3 here is CASSLIQGGLNTGELFF. CDR3 DNA sequence: TGTGCCAGCAGCTTAATTCAAGGGGGACTGAACACCGGGGAGCTGTTTTTT.

The rearrangement joins TRBV19 to TRBJ1-1; TRBD1 matches 7 bases. This CDR3 has 15 residues. Per the germline V gene, CDR1 is LNHDA and CDR2 is SQIVND (reference sequence). The V gene end was trimmed by 5 bases and the J gene end by 4 bases; junction bases not matched to a gene: 10. CDR3 sequence: CASSVEGGMITEAFF. CDR3 in DNA: TGTGCCAGTAGTGTTGAAGGGGGCATGATCACTGAAGCTTTCTTT.

J is TRBJ2-1 and V is TRBV9; 12 bases agree with TRBD2. The CDR3 runs to 16 residues. J gave up 9 bases and V 4 bases, and 11 bases lay outside the gene matches. CDR1 is SGDLS and CDR2 is YYNGEE in the germline V gene. CDR3 sequence reads: CASSPGLAGGILEQFF. The CDR3 nucleotides are TGTGCCAGCAGCCCAGGGCTAGCGGGAGGGATTCTTGAGCAGTTCTTC.

The J gene is TRBJ2-2, the V gene TRBV28; D may be TRBD2 (5 bases). CDR1 and CDR2 (germline): MDHEN, SYDVKM. The CDR3 runs to 13 residues. Trimming took 7 bases from V and 5 from J, leaving 11 bases between them. The CDR3 DNA is TGTGCCAGCATGGCCCCGGGGACCGGGGAGCTGTTTTTT. Encoded protein: CASMAPGTGELFF.

The rearrangement links TRBV6-5 to TRBJ2-3; no firm D call. The CDR3 length is 12 residues. The V and J ends lost 6 bases and 6 bases respectively, with 10 bases between them. Germline V lookup: CDR1 MNHEY, CDR2 SVGAGI. The CDR3 DNA reads TGTGCCAGCAGCCGAATTGGGGATACGCAGTATTTT. It yields the protein CASSRIGDTQYF.

The rearrangement uses TRBV5-1 and TRBJ1-3, with TRBD1 identical over 7 bases. Trimming removed 4 bases from V and 0 bases from J; junction bases left unmatched: 4. Germline assignment: CDR1 SGHRS and CDR2 YFSETQ. The CDR3 length is 15 residues. The CDR3 loop reads CASSPGQHSGNTIYF. The CDR3 DNA reads TGCGCCAGCAGCCCGGGACAGCACTCTGGAAACACCATATATTTT. The full variable domain, in which reference TRBV5-1 and TRBJ1-3 provide the parts outside the CDR3, is KAGVTQTPRYLIKTRGQQVTLSCSPISGHRSVSWYQQTPGQGLQFLFEYFSETQRNKGNFPGRFSGRQFSNSRSEMNVSTLELGDSALYLCASSPGQHSGNTIYFGEGSWLTVV.

This rearrangement joins TRBV15 to TRBJ2-5, with D perhaps TRBD2 (5 bases). V was cut by 2 bases and J by 2 bases, with 9 bases left in between. Per the germline V gene, CDR1 is LNHNV and CDR2 is YYDKDF (reference sequence). The CDR3 has 14 amino acids. The CDR3 region is CATSRMRVQETQYF. CDR3 coding DNA: TGTGCCACCAGCAGAATGAGGGTTCAAGAGACCCAGTACTTC.

This clone showed up just once. The chain recombines TRBV6-1 with TRBJ1-3, with unresolved D. The germline CDR1 and CDR2 sequences are MNHNS and SASEGT. Deletions cut 0 bases from V and 0 bases from J, with 9 bases between. The CDR3 has 16 amino acids. This chain's CDR3 is CASSEAGRPSGNTIYF. Written as DNA, the CDR3 is TGTGCCAGCAGTGAAGCGGGAAGACCCTCTGGAAACACCATATATTTT.

This chain's CDR3 is CASSTAVRRHEQYF. CDR3 nucleotides: TGTGCCAGCAGCACCGCCGTTCGGAGACACGAGCAGTACTTC. This chain connects TRBV28 to TRBJ2-7; no clear D. The germline V gene has CDR1 MDHEN and CDR2 SYDVKM. CDR3 length: 14 amino acids. Trimming removed 6 bases from V and 5 bases from J, with 17 bases in between. The complete variable domain, with remaining parts taken from reference TRBV28 and TRBJ2-7, reads DVKVTQSSRYLVKRTGEKVFLECVQDMDHENMFWYRQDPGLGLRLIYFSYDVKMKEKGDIPEGYSVSREKKERFSLILESASTNQTSMYLCASSTAVRRHEQYFGPGTRLTVT.

The chain is built from TRBV12-5 and TRBJ2-5, with 8 nucleotides matching TRBD1. Unmatched junction bases numbered 13, after V lost 6 bases and J lost 4 bases. The CDR3 loop spans 16 amino acids. The germline V gene encodes CDR1 LGHNT and CDR2 FRNRAP. CDR3 residues: CASGPGQGTWAETQYF. The CDR3 bases are TGTGCTAGTGGCCCAGGACAGGGCACCTGGGCAGAGACCCAGTACTTC.

This chain links TRBV5-1 with TRBJ1-1; 8 nucleotides agree with TRBD1. The CDR3 consists of 14 residues. V lost 4 bases, J lost 3 bases, and 5 bases stayed unmatched. Germline-derived CDR1 and CDR2 are SGHRS and YFSETQ. CDR3 bases: TGCGCCAGCAGCCCCCTACAGGGGGACACTGAAGCTTTCTTT. Translation: CASSPLQGDTEAFF.

V is TRBV7-3 and J is TRBJ2-2; 7 bases line up with TRBD1. Losses at the gene ends were 6 bases for V and 7 bases for J; bases not matched to a gene: 5. This CDR3 comprises 13 residues. Per germline, CDR1 SGHTA and CDR2 FQGTGA. CDR3 loop: CASSYRDSGELFF. The CDR3, as DNA: TGTGCCAGCAGTTACAGGGACAGCGGGGAGCTGTTTTTT.

This clone was found a few times. Other DNA sequences within the sample encode an identical CDR3. The rearrangement links TRBV7-3 to TRBJ1-1, with D possibly TRBD1 on 5 matching bases. The CDR3 extends over 12 amino acids. The V end was cut by 5 bases, the J end by 1 base, with 5 bases between. Germline CDR1 reads SGHTA; CDR2 reads FQGTGA. Here the CDR3 DNA reads TGTGCCAGCAGCCAGGGGAACACTGAAGCTTTCTTT. This sequence encodes CASSQGNTEAFF.

CDR3 loop: CASSESGTSTGNEQFF. CDR3 bases: TGTGCCAGCAGTGAAAGCGGGACTAGCACGGGCAATGAGCAGTTCTTC. The chain joins TRBV2 to TRBJ2-1; 9 bases are shared with TRBD2. Trimming at V came to 2 bases and at J to 6 bases, leaving 8 bases not matched to a gene. The CDR3 spans 16 residues. Germline CDR1 is SNHLY and CDR2 is FYNNEI. Complete variable domain (other parts from reference TRBV2 and TRBJ2-1): EPEVTQTPSHQVTQMGQEVILRCVPISNHLYFYWYRQILGQKVEFLVSFYNNEISEKSEIFDDQFSVERPDGSNFTLKIRSTKLEDSAMYFCASSESGTSTGNEQFFGPGTRLTVL.

J is TRBJ2-1 and V is TRBV5-1; 11 bases line up with TRBD2. CDR1 is SGHRS, CDR2 YFSETQ, per germline. The CDR3 consists of 17 residues. The ends lost 4 bases at V and 4 bases at J; junction bases unmatched: 10. Here the CDR3 DNA reads TGCGCCAGCAGCCCACGATTACTAGCGGGAGTTTACAATGAGCAGTTCTTC. Translation gives CASSPRLLAGVYNEQFF. Supplemented by reference TRBV5-1 and TRBJ2-1, the full variable domain reads KAGVTQTPRYLIKTRGQQVTLSCSPISGHRSVSWYQQTPGQGLQFLFEYFSETQRNKGNFPGRFSGRQFSNSRSEMNVSTLELGDSALYLCASSPRLLAGVYNEQFFGPGTRLTVL.

This sequence joins TRBV9 and TRBJ2-3; tentative D call: TRBD1 (6 bases). The germline V gene has CDR1 SGDLS and CDR2 YYNGEE. With 3 bases removed from V and 1 base from J, the gap between germline ends came to 12 bases. The CDR3 length is 15 residues. CDR3 coding DNA: TGTGCCAGCAGCGCAACAGGGTGGGGCACAGATACGCAGTATTTT. It encodes CASSATGWGTDTQYF.